Listed here is a single TCR beta chain. Those enrolled in Seattle joined during active infection and were followed longitudinally afterward. As processed by the authors: Estimates of nucleated cell counts were drawn from the amplification of reference gene primers. Libraries were prepared by immunoSEQ multiplex PCR; TCRdb keeps only in-frame clonotypes and omits some of them. D and trimming come from the DNA, and the V and J calls and clone size come from that table. The sample has fewer than 200,000 clones, 92% seen once. The data were obtained in a study of blood T cell repertoires in COVID-19. Study overall: COVID-19 samples collected from the United States, Italy and Spain covered acute and convalescent phases.

The CDR3 is made up of 15 amino acids. V was cut by 3 bases and J by 7 bases, with 15 bases left in between. Germline V lookup: CDR1 SNHLY, CDR2 FYNNEI. Material: peripheral blood. The chain recombines TRBV2 with TRBJ2-2; D might be TRBD1 (6 bases). This TCR derives from a man aged 25-45 years with COVID-19, enrolled during active disease. This CDR3 is CASSEAGGLGGELFF. In DNA, the CDR3 is TGTGCCAGCAGTGAGGCTGGGGGCCTTGGCGGGGAGCTGTTTTTT.